This TCR beta chain was identified during a study of CD8+ T cells in alopecia areata. The CDR3 has 13 residues. CDR1 is GTSNPN, CDR2 SVGIG, per germline (reference sequence). V lost 3 bases and J lost 2, with 10 bases in between. RNA, once extracted, was reverse transcribed into cDNA for use as the sequencing template. Generated by immunoSEQ multiplex PCR, the TCRdb table keeps only in-frame clones and is missing some. Of around 270,000 clones in the sample, roughly 64% were seen once. Notes on the study in general: With patients, TCR sharing proved less clear than in mice, a difference possibly related to HLA.

A word on this clone: The antigen is not known.

Indicated treatment: oral pan-JAK inhibitor, 5-10 mg twice daily. Sampling of alopecia areata patients yielded lesional scalp punch biopsies as well as peripheral blood. This TCR was recovered from a human donor with alopecia areata. The V and J genes are TRBV30 and TRBJ1-2, with D unresolved. The sequenced sample was CD4+ T cells sorted from blood, obtained at week 24, from a patient treated with tofacitinib. The CDR3 region has the DNA TGTGCCTGGAGCCTTACAGTCAACTATGGCTACACCTTC. This sequence encodes CAWSLTVNYGYTF.